Listed below are T cell receptor beta chains from one sample, sequenced in a study of T cells in localized non-small cell lung cancer. Clones were read by immunoSEQ multiplex PCR, and TCRdb kept only the in-frame ones, dropping some. This sample has about 83,000 clones, with 70% to 90% found just once. This specimen consisted of peripheral blood, obtained before any cancer treatment. Receptor source: a female donor over 55 with stage I lung adenocarcinoma. Both conserved end residues are part of each CDR3. The order of the fields is J gene, clone size, V gene, D gene, CDR3 protein, CDR3 DNA. D genes are given only for firm matches. Rows may omit the clone size; those that give it use once, few, many or a size class.

>TRBJ2-7|.|TRBV25-1|.
CASSESATAYEQYF
TGTGCCAGCAGTGAATCGGCAACAGCCTACGAGCAGTACTTC
>TRBJ2-7|.|TRBV19|.
CASSMALRNEQYF
TGTGCCAGTAGTATGGCCCTACGTAACGAGCAGTACTTC
>TRBJ1-1|.|TRBV30|.
CAWSVRRGRTTEAFF
TGTGCCTGGAGTGTACGGAGGGGCCGTACCACTGAAGCTTTCTTT
>TRBJ1-4|once|TRBV19|.
CASTASNEKLFF
TGTGCCAGTACCGCCAGCAATGAAAAACTGTTTTTT
>TRBJ2-1|.|TRBV6-7|.
CAGPSGLYNEQFF
TGTGCCGGGCCCAGCGGGCTCTACAATGAGCAGTTCTTC
>TRBJ1-1|.|TRBV9|TRBD1
CASSVAGGDWDTEAFF
TGTGCCAGCAGCGTAGCAGGGGGGGACTGGGACACTGAAGCTTTCTTT
>TRBJ2-4|.|TRBV28|TRBD1
CASSLVAKGASKNIQYF
TGTGCCAGCAGTTTAGTAGCAAAGGGGGCGTCCAAAAACATTCAGTACTTC
>TRBJ1-6|once|TRBV7-6|TRBD1
CASSLRQGDNSPLHF
TGTGCCAGCAGCTTAAGGCAGGGGGACAATTCACCCCTCCACTTT
>TRBJ2-7|.|TRBV10-3|TRBD2
CAISDLGWVTSGSYEQYF
TGTGCCATCAGTGATTTGGGATGGGTGACTAGCGGGAGTTACGAGCAGTACTTC
>TRBJ2-1|.|TRBV5-6|.
CASSLIGPTYNEQFF
TGTGCCAGCAGCCTCATAGGTCCCACCTACAATGAGCAGTTCTTC
>TRBJ1-3|.|TRBV10-3|.
CAISGGREGRNTIYF
TGTGCCATCAGTGGAGGAAGGGAAGGCCGGAACACCATATATTTT
>TRBJ2-7|.|TRBV18|.
CASSPRTDSYEQYF
TGTGCCAGCTCACCGAGGACGGACTCCTACGAGCAGTACTTC
>TRBJ2-3|once|TRBV19|.
CASSIGRGRFADTQYF
TGTGCCAGTAGTATTGGACGAGGACGATTCGCAGATACGCAGTATTTT
>TRBJ2-3|.|TRBV10-3|.
CAISGTGRTSTDTQYF
TGTGCCATCAGTGGTACAGGGAGAACTAGCACAGATACGCAGTATTTT
>TRBJ1-5|.|TRBV30|.
CAWSVGAGISQPQHF
TGTGCCTGGAGTGTAGGGGCAGGGATCAGTCAGCCCCAGCATTTT
>TRBJ2-7|.|TRBV2|TRBD1
CASRDRVFGEQYF
TGTGCCAGCAGGGACAGGGTGTTTGGCGAGCAGTACTTC
>TRBJ1-5|.|TRBV30|TRBD1
CAWSFSGQPQPQHF
TGTGCCTGGAGTTTCTCGGGACAGCCTCAGCCCCAGCATTTT
>TRBJ2-1|.|TRBV29-1|TRBD2
CSVGGGFSNEQFF
TGCAGCGTTGGCGGGGGGTTTTCTAATGAGCAGTTCTTC
>TRBJ2-1|.|TRBV2|.
CASSEYNEQFF
TGTGCCAGCAGTGAATATAATGAGCAGTTCTTC
>TRBJ1-4|once|TRBV9|TRBD1
CASNPTGEGEKLFF
TGTGCCAGCAACCCGACAGGGGAGGGTGAAAAACTGTTTTTT
>TRBJ2-5|.|TRBV29-1|TRBD1
CSAGQGVGETQYF
TGCAGCGCCGGACAGGGAGTAGGAGAGACCCAGTACTTC
>TRBJ1-5|.|TRBV28|.
CASSLGQHSNQPQHF
TGTGCCAGCAGTTTAGGACAGCACAGCAATCAGCCCCAGCATTTT
>TRBJ1-5|.|TRBV7-2|TRBD1
CASSLALDRDKQPQHF
TGTGCCAGCAGCTTAGCGCTGGACAGGGATAAACAGCCCCAGCATTTT
>TRBJ2-2|.|TRBV5-3|.
CARSRGELFF
TGTGCCAGAAGCCGCGGGGAGCTGTTTTTT
>TRBJ1-2|.|TRBV30|.
CAWSANGYTF
TGTGCCTGGAGTGCGAATGGCTACACCTTC
>TRBJ2-7|.|TRBV7-2|.
CASSFDPAYEQYF
TGTGCCAGCAGCTTCGACCCGGCCTACGAGCAGTACTTC
>TRBJ1-5|.|TRBV12-5|.
CASGDGPNQPQHF
TGTGCTAGTGGGGACGGACCCAATCAGCCCCAGCATTTT
>TRBJ2-1|.|TRBV7-2|.
CASSFASKRKSYNEQFF
TGTGCCAGCAGCTTCGCCTCCAAGCGGAAGTCCTACAATGAGCAGTTCTTC
>TRBJ2-7|.|TRBV6-5|.
CASSEKDNTKQYF
TGTGCCAGCAGTGAAAAGGACAATACGAAGCAGTACTTC
>TRBJ1-1|.|TRBV5-1|.
CASSLTGGNTEAFF
TGCGCCAGCAGCTTAACAGGAGGGAACACTGAAGCTTTCTTT
>TRBJ2-5|few|TRBV19|.
CASSIGGRSETQYF
TGTGCCAGTAGTATTGGGGGCAGATCGGAGACCCAGTACTTC
>TRBJ2-5|.|TRBV20-1|.
CSASQEETQYF
TGCAGTGCTAGTCAGGAGGAGACCCAGTACTTC
>TRBJ1-4|.|TRBV19|TRBD1
CASTTQQGFNEKLFF
TGTGCCAGTACTACTCAACAGGGGTTTAATGAAAAACTGTTTTTT
>TRBJ2-7|.|TRBV5-6|.
CASILGAGSYEQYF
TGTGCCAGCATCCTAGGAGCTGGATCCTACGAGCAGTACTTC